These T cell receptor beta chains were read from a single sample in a study of T cells after yellow fever vaccination. One entry per CDR3 protein results from TCRdb running MiXCR on the 5' RACE reads. The sample lists 70,000 to 80,000 distinct CDR3 sequences, approximately 7.3% occurring once. Sequences were derived from CD8+ T cells sorted from PBMCs, sampled roughly 10 days after the first yellow fever vaccination. These receptors all stem from a man younger than 35 who received the YFV17D yellow fever vaccine. Both conserved end residues are trimmed from each CDR3. D genes are given only for firm matches.

j_call v_call d_call cdr3_aa
TRBJ1-1 TRBV4-1 . ASSPRAGSTEAF
TRBJ1-6 TRBV9 TRBD1 ASSPLTGTGVNSPLH
TRBJ2-5 TRBV4-2 . ASSQASVGWGETQY
TRBJ1-2 TRBV7-9 . ASSFVGTPYT
TRBJ1-1 TRBV7-6 . ASSPSLNTEAF
TRBJ2-5 TRBV20-1 . SASVGGSSVETQY
TRBJ2-2 TRBV19 . ASSIPEAGELF
TRBJ2-3 TRBV7-8 TRBD2 ASSLGSTGGDTQY
TRBJ2-1 TRBV7-8 . ASSLAPREQF
TRBJ2-1 TRBV5-1 . ASSLAGHPHEQF
TRBJ2-7 TRBV5-6 TRBD2 ASSLSGLEPGEQY
TRBJ1-2 TRBV4-2 . ASSRLGQPYGYT
TRBJ1-1 TRBV7-6 TRBD1 ASSLVGTAFEAF
TRBJ2-6 TRBV12-3/TRBV12-4 . ASSPTLTGANVLT
TRBJ1-3 TRBV4-1 . ASSQGSGNTIY
TRBJ2-5 TRBV4-3 . ASSQRLGWETQY
TRBJ2-3 TRBV3-2 . ASSLRTDNTDTQY
TRBJ2-1 TRBV4-1 . ASSHKTGYEQF
TRBJ2-3 TRBV14 TRBD2 ASSQRPGLAGTTDTQY
TRBJ2-4 TRBV7-9 . ASSFLYIQY
TRBJ1-2 TRBV7-9 TRBD1 ASGDSSNYGYT
TRBJ2-1 TRBV9 TRBD1 ASSVGQGIHEQF
TRBJ2-3 TRBV3-1 . ASSQDPALERGDTQY
TRBJ2-3 TRBV5-1 TRBD1 ASSVRGNRADTQY
TRBJ2-3 TRBV4-3 . ASSQARRSTDTQY
TRBJ2-2 TRBV6-4 . ASSEGTGELF
TRBJ1-1 TRBV12-3/TRBV12-4 . ASSYRGLVNTEAF
TRBJ2-3 TRBV7-2 . ASSSEPDYPVDTQY
TRBJ1-4 TRBV9 . ASSVPGGGEEKLF
TRBJ2-2 TRBV7-9 . ASSQLALGELF
TRBJ1-1 TRBV5-1 TRBD1 ASSPGEGALTEAF
TRBJ1-2 TRBV6-1 . ASSEHPLYGYT
TRBJ1-1 TRBV27 TRBD1 ASRSGQQNTEAF
TRBJ2-7 TRBV12-3/TRBV12-4 TRBD1 ASSRRQGPSYEQY
TRBJ2-7 TRBV29-1 TRBD2 SVEGGSGGAGEQY
TRBJ1-2 TRBV4-2 . ASSPYDPSNYGYT
TRBJ1-1 TRBV20-1 TRBD1 SAKSGQGSTEAF
TRBJ2-2 TRBV12-3/TRBV12-4 . ASSFSNTGELF
TRBJ2-2 TRBV19 TRBD1 ASSIQGAAGELF
TRBJ1-4 TRBV30 . AWSLAGAANEKLF
TRBJ1-6 TRBV7-9 TRBD1 ASSWGRGLSPLH
. TRBV7-9 . ASSPPTVSYEQF
TRBJ2-1 TRBV6-5 . ASSYPGRDNEQF
TRBJ2-7 TRBV5-1 TRBD1 ASSWRTGGYEQY
TRBJ1-6 TRBV6-5 . ASSYQSSGFYNSPLH
TRBJ1-1 TRBV19 TRBD1 ASSIGTGFNTEAF
TRBJ1-1 TRBV14 . ASRSGAGTSGTEAF
TRBJ1-5 TRBV5-5 . ASSSDGGQPQH
TRBJ2-1 TRBV5-1 TRBD1 ASSWTGFLSNEQF
TRBJ1-5 TRBV19 TRBD1 ASSITGARNQPQH
TRBJ2-1 TRBV7-9 TRBD2 ASSYVLAGGHNEQF
TRBJ1-6 TRBV6-2/TRBV6-3 TRBD1 ASSSFGPGTGNSPLH
TRBJ2-1 TRBV12-3/TRBV12-4 . ASSPRRGVYNEQF
TRBJ2-2 TRBV12-3/TRBV12-4 . ASNGIHTGELF
TRBJ1-5 TRBV27 . ASSLGGFDQPQH
TRBJ2-1 TRBV16 TRBD1 ASSRFKTGGNEQF
TRBJ2-7 TRBV9 . ASSVGGTPTYEQY
TRBJ1-5 TRBV6-5 . ASSSRIGDQPQH